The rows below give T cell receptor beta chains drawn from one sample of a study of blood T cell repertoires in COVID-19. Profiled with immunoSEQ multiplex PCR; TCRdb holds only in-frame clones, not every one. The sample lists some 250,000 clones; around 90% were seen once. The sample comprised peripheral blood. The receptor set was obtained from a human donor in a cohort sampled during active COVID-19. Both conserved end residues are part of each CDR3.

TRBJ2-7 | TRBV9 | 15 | CASSPRAGNLHEQYF
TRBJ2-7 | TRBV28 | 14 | CASSLSGYRYEQYF
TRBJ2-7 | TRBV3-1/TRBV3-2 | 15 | CASSSQAGVQGEQYF
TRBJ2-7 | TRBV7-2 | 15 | CASSFSGTGSGGQYF
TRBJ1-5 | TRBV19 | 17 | CASSIGTVGFSNQPQHF
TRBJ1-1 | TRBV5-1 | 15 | CASSRAGTLNTEAFF
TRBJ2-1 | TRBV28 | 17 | CASRKRPQVRMANEQFF
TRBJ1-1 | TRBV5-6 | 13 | CASSLVISSEAFF
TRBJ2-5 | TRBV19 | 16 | CASSTGTGALWETQYF
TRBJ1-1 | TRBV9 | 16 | CASSGYREGGHTEAFF
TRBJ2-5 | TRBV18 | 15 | CASSPGGRNQETQYF
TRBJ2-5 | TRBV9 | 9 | CATGVTQYF
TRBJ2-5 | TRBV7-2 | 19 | CASSFGLAGGGLSQETQYF
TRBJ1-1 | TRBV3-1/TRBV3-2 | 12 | CASSQPGSEAFF
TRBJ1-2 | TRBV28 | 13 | CASRRQGTYGYTF
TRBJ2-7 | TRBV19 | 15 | CASSIDNYSANEQYF
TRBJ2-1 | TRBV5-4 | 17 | CASSLYRGGTQGGEQFF
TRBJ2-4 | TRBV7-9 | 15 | CASSPFQGGGNIQYF
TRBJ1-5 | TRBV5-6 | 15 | CASSFTPHSNQPQHF
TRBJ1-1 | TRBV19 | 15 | CASSIELTGGTEAFF
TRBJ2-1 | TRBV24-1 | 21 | CATSDHLLDRGQTSSYNEQFF
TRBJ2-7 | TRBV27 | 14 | CASSSSGGAHEQYF
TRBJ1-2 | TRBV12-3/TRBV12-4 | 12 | CASSLVATSYTF
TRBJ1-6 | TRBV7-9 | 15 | CASSSTRQGLSPLHF
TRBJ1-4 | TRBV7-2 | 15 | CASSLAAGGSEKLFF
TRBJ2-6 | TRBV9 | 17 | CASSVRLAGMGANVLTF
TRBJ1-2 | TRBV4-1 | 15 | CASSQLRGAGYGYTF
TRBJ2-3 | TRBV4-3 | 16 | CASSTASGRTGDTQYF
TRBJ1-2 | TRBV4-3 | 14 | CASSQVWTVSGYTF
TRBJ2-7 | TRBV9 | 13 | CASSVSPAYEQYF
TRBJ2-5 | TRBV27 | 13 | CASRTPKQETQYF
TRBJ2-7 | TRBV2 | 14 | CASQTDRGRDEQYF
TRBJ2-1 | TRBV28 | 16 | CASSLRGGSLWNEQFF
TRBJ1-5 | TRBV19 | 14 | CASSQHYSNQPQHF
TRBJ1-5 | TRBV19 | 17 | CASSKGTVIYSNQPQHF
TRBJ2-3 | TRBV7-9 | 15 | CASSLTGIESDTQYF
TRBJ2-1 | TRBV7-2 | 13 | CASNGGSYNEQFF
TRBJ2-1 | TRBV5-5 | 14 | CASSKEAGRNEQFF
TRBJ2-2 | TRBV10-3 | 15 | CAISEELANTGELFF
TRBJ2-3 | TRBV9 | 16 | CASSEQLAGGPDTQYF
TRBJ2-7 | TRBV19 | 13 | CASSGTGPYEQYF
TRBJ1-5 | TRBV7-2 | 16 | CASSLDDRGLGQPQHF
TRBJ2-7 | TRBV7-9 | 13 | CASSPTGSYEQYF
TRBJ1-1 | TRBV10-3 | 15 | CAISESSRQNTEAFF
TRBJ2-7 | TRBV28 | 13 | CASSLQGAYEQYF